This is a list of T cell receptor beta chains from one sample in a study of shared clonotypes between healthy human individuals. Only in-frame clones appear in the TCRdb table, and some are missing; sequencing was by immunoSEQ multiplex PCR. The table has roughly 2.1 million clones, 93% seen once. The sequencing input was naive CD8+ T cells from PBMCs. The receptors originated from a man aged 18 to 29 in good health. Some clones in this sample may be carry-over from other donors' samples. Both conserved end residues are part of each CDR3. The D gene is left open where the match is weak. Where a row states a size, it is once, few, many or the class of an expanded clone; other rows omit it.

TRBJ2-1	TRBV2	TRBD1	NA	TGTGCCAGCAGTAGACAGGGGATCTACAATGAGCAGTTCTTC	CASSRQGIYNEQFF
TRBJ2-7	TRBV7-2	NA	NA	TGTGCCAGCAGCTTAGTATCACGGAACGAGCAGTACTTC	CASSLVSRNEQYF
TRBJ2-7	TRBV7-9	NA	NA	TGTGCCAGCAGCTTAGCTAGCAGCGGTAGCTCTGTAGCGAGCGAGCAGTACTTC	CASSLASSGSSVASEQYF
TRBJ2-5	TRBV9	TRBD2	NA	TGTGCCAGCAGCCCCGATTCGGGGGGGACCCAGTACTTC	CASSPDSGGTQYF
TRBJ1-3	TRBV27	NA	NA	TGTGCCAGCAGTTTGAGGGGTTCCGGAAACACCATATATTTT	CASSLRGSGNTIYF
TRBJ1-1	TRBV4-1	NA	few	TGCGCCAGCAGCCAAGATCTGGGGGCGAACACTGAAGCTTTCTTT	CASSQDLGANTEAFF
TRBJ1-2	TRBV9	TRBD1	few	TGTGCCAGCAGCGAGGGGACAGCTGGCTACACCTTC	CASSEGTAGYTF
TRBJ1-4	TRBV27	NA	NA	TGTGCCAGCAGCTTAGGATTTACCGGGGAAAAACTGTTTTTT	CASSLGFTGEKLFF
TRBJ2-1	TRBV28	TRBD2	NA	TGTGCCAGCAGTTTGGGCGGGAGCGTCGATGAGCAGTTCTTC	CASSLGGSVDEQFF
TRBJ2-7	TRBV27	TRBD2	NA	TGTGCCAGCAGTTCCGTCCTGGTAGCGGGAGTAGGGTACGAGCAGTACTTC	CASSSVLVAGVGYEQYF
TRBJ1-2	TRBV29-1	NA	NA	TGCAGCGGGTCGGACAGTTGGCATGGCTACACCTTC	CSGSDSWHGYTF
TRBJ2-7	TRBV4-3	NA	once	TGCGCCAGCAGCCAAGAAACGAGGTTTTCCTACGAGCAGTACTTC	CASSQETRFSYEQYF
TRBJ2-2	TRBV29-1	NA	NA	TGCAGCGTAGCGTTGGCCGGGGAGCTGTTTTTT	CSVALAGELFF
TRBJ2-7	TRBV28	NA	NA	TGTGCCAGCAGTTTTAAGGCAGGGTGGAGATACGAGCAGTACTTC	CASSFKAGWRYEQYF
TRBJ2-6	TRBV27	TRBD1	NA	TGTGCCAGCAGTTCTACGGACAGGGCCTCTGGGGCCAACGTCCTGACTTTC	CASSSTDRASGANVLTF
TRBJ2-1	TRBV27	NA	NA	TGTGCCAGCAGCACCAATCCCCTTTACAATGAGCAGTTCTTC	CASSTNPLYNEQFF
TRBJ1-1	TRBV7-9	NA	NA	TGTGCCAGCAGCCCTCTCGACGGGTACACTGAAGCTTTCTTT	CASSPLDGYTEAFF
TRBJ2-3	TRBV5-5	NA	NA	TGTGCCAGCAGCTTGACCGGTTTTACAGATACGCAGTATTTT	CASSLTGFTDTQYF
TRBJ1-1	TRBV28	TRBD1	NA	TGTGCCAGCAGGACTCAACAGGGGTTCACTGAAGCTTTCTTT	CASRTQQGFTEAFF
TRBJ2-3	TRBV5-1	NA	NA	TGCGCCAGCAGCTTGGCCAGGGAGCGACGGACAGATACGCAGTATTTT	CASSLARERRTDTQYF
TRBJ2-7	TRBV27	NA	NA	TGTGCCAGCAGTCTTGATGGGATAAAGGCGGCCGAGCAGTACTTC	CASSLDGIKAAEQYF
TRBJ2-2	TRBV7-9	NA	NA	TGTGCCAGCAGCTTCCGCAGGGTAAACACCGGGGAGCTGTTTTTT	CASSFRRVNTGELFF
TRBJ2-3	TRBV7-9	NA	NA	TGTGCCAGCAGCTACTTAAGCGGAAACACAGATACGCAGTATTTT	CASSYLSGNTDTQYF
TRBJ2-7	TRBV15	TRBD1	NA	TGTGCCACCAGCAGGGGCAGATCCGGGACAGGGGGCTACGAGCAGTACTTC	CATSRGRSGTGGYEQYF
TRBJ2-2	TRBV6-1	NA	NA	TGTGCCAGCAGTGAACGGGGGAACGGGGAGCTGTTTTTT	CASSERGNGELFF
TRBJ2-4	TRBV28	NA	NA	TGTGCCAGCAGTTTTGTAGCTCTGGGAGATTATGGAAACATTCAGTACTTC	CASSFVALGDYGNIQYF
TRBJ1-2	TRBV29-1	NA	few	TGCAGCGCCCATGGGAACTATGGCTACACCTTC	CSAHGNYGYTF
TRBJ1-2	TRBV10-3	NA	NA	TGTGCCATCAGTGAGGAAGCGGGACGGCGAAATGGCTACACCTTC	CAISEEAGRRNGYTF
TRBJ1-5	TRBV10-2	NA	NA	TGCGCCAGCAATCCGGACTGCCAGCCCCAGCATTTT	CASNPDCQPQHF
TRBJ1-1	TRBV10-3	NA	few	TGTGCCATCAGTGAGGTGGGCGTCGGGAACACTGAAGCTTTCTTT	CAISEVGVGNTEAFF
TRBJ2-7	TRBV28	NA	NA	TGTGCCAGCAGTTCGTACAGGGTCTCCTACGAGCAGTACTTC	CASSSYRVSYEQYF
TRBJ2-1	TRBV5-1	NA	NA	TGCGCCAGCAGGGTTTCCGATAGTGAGCAGTTCTTC	CASRVSDSEQFF
TRBJ1-1	TRBV19	TRBD1	NA	TGTGCCAGTAGTATCGCAACAGGGGGGGAGGGCACTGAAGCTTTCTTT	CASSIATGGEGTEAFF
TRBJ1-1	TRBV27	NA	few	TGTGCCAGCAGTTTACGATCAGGGAACACTGAAGCTTTCTTT	CASSLRSGNTEAFF
TRBJ2-7	TRBV4-2	TRBD1	NA	TGTGCCAGCAGCCCCTTAGACAGGGGGCCCTACGAGCAGTACTTC	CASSPLDRGPYEQYF
TRBJ2-7	TRBV29-1	NA	NA	TGCAGCGTTCGGGACCCGGCCTACGAGCAGTACTTC	CSVRDPAYEQYF
TRBJ2-1	TRBV27	NA	NA	TGTGCCAGCAGTCCCGGATTAAGCAATGAGCAGTTCTTC	CASSPGLSNEQFF
TRBJ2-7	TRBV6-1	NA	NA	TGTGCCAGCAGTGAGATAGCAGTCCCCAACGAGCAGTACTTC	CASSEIAVPNEQYF
TRBJ2-5	TRBV7-9	NA	NA	TGTGCCAGCAGCTTCGAAGCTATGGGATGGGGACAAGAGACCCAGTACTTC	CASSFEAMGWGQETQYF
TRBJ2-2	TRBV5-6	TRBD2	NA	TGTGCCAGCAGCCCCGGGAGGCGGACCGGGGAGCTGTTTTTT	CASSPGRRTGELFF
TRBJ2-7	TRBV28	NA	NA	TGTGCCAGCACCCTAAGGGAGATAGACGAGCAGTACTTC	CASTLREIDEQYF
TRBJ2-2	TRBV9	TRBD2	NA	TGTGCCAGCAGCGTAGCCCAGCGGGACGGGGAGCTGTTTTTT	CASSVAQRDGELFF
TRBJ2-2	TRBV6-1	NA	NA	TGTGCCAGCGGAGGCAGGGCGACCACCGGGGAGCTGTTTTTT	CASGGRATTGELFF
TRBJ1-1	TRBV6-5	NA	NA	TGTGCCAGCAGTTACGTGGGGGCTAGTGAAGCTTTCTTT	CASSYVGASEAFF
TRBJ2-7	TRBV2	TRBD1	NA	TGTGCCAGCAAGGACAGGATCCTGTACGAGCAGTACTTC	CASKDRILYEQYF
TRBJ1-5	TRBV5-6	TRBD1	NA	TGTGCCAGCAGCTTCTGGATGGACAGGGAGGATCAGCCCCAGCATTTT	CASSFWMDREDQPQHF
TRBJ2-1	TRBV28	NA	NA	TGTGCCAGCAGTTTAATCTTGCGGGCCTACAATGAGCAGTTCTTC	CASSLILRAYNEQFF
TRBJ2-7	TRBV27	NA	once	TGTGCCAGCAGTCCGCGGGACTCGGGGGTAGGCGAGCAGTACTTC	CASSPRDSGVGEQYF
TRBJ1-2	TRBV5-5	TRBD1	NA	TGTGCCAGCAGCTTGGACAGGGGGTTCGGCTACACCTTC	CASSLDRGFGYTF
TRBJ1-2	TRBV13	NA	NA	TGTGCCAGTAAGACCGGGTCGGGTGACTATGGCTACACCTTC	CASKTGSGDYGYTF
TRBJ1-5	TRBV19	TRBD1	NA	TGTGCCAGTACCCCACGGCCAGGGGGCTTGAATCAGCCCCAGCATTTT	CASTPRPGGLNQPQHF
TRBJ2-5	TRBV11-2	NA	NA	TGTGCCAGCAGCTTAGGGGCCCAACTCCAAGAGACCCAGTACTTC	CASSLGAQLQETQYF
TRBJ1-5	TRBV10-1	TRBD1	few	TGCGCCAGCAGAGGGGACAGGTGGGCCAATCAGCCCCAGCATTTT	CASRGDRWANQPQHF
TRBJ1-1	TRBV30	NA	NA	TGTGCCGCGAGAACCCGGGTTCGCACTGAAGCTTTCTTT	CAARTRVRTEAFF
TRBJ2-1	TRBV6-6	TRBD1	NA	TGTGCCAGCAGTTACTCGACAGGGGGCAATGAGCAGTTCTTC	CASSYSTGGNEQFF